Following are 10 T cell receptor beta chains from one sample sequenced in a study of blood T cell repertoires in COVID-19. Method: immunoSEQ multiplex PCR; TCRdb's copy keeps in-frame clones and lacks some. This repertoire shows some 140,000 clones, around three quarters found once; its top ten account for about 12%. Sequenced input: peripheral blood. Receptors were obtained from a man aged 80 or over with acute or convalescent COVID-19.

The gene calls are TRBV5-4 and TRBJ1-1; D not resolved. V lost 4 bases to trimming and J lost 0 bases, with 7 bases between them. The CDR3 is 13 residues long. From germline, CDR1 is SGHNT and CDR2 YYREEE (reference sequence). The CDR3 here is CASSPQVNTEAFF. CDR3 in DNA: TGTGCCAGCAGCCCACAAGTGAACACTGAAGCTTTCTTT.

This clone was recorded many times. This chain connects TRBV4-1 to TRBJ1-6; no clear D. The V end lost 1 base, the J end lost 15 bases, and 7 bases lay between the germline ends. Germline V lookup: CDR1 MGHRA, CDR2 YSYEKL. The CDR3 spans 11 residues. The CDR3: CASSQGVNLHF. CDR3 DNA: TGCGCCAGCAGCCAAGGAGTAAACCTCCACTTT.

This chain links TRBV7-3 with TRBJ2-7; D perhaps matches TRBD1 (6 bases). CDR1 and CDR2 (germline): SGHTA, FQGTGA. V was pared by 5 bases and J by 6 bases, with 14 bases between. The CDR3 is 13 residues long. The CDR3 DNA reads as TGTGCCAGCAGCCCTGACAGGACGCGCGAGCAGTACTTC. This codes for CASSPDRTREQYF.

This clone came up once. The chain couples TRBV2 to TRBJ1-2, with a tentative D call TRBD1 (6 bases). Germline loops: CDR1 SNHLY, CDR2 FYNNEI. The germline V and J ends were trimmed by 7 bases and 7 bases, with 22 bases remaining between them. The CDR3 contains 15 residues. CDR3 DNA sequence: TGTGCCAGCACCCGAAATGGGGGCGCGGGTGGTGGCTACACCTTC. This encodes CASTRNGGAGGGYTF.

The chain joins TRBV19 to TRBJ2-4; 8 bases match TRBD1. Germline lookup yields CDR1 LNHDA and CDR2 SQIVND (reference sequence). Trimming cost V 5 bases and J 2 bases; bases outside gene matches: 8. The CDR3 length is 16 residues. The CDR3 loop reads CASSHDRGLTKNIQYF. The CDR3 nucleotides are TGTGCCAGTAGTCACGACAGGGGCTTAACCAAAAACATTCAGTACTTC. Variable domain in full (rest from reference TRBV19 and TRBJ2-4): DGGITQSPKYLFRKEGQNVTLSCEQNLNHDAMYWYRQDPGQGLRLIYYSQIVNDFQKGDIAEGYSVSREKKESFPLTVTSAQKNPTAFYLCASSHDRGLTKNIQYFGAGTRLSVL.

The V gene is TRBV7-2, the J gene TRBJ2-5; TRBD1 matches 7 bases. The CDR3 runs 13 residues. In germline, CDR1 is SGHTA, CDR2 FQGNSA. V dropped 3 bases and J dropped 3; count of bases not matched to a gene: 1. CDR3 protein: CASSFGTEETQYF. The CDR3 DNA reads TGTGCCAGCAGCTTTGGGACAGAAGAGACCCAGTACTTC.

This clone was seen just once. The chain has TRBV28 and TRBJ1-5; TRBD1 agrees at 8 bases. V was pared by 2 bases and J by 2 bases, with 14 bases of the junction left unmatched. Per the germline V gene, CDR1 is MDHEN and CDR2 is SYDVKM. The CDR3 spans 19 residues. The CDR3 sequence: CASSLVGQGAAWGNQPQHF. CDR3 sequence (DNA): TGTGCCAGCAGTTTAGTAGGGCAGGGGGCTGCTTGGGGCAATCAGCCCCAGCATTTT.

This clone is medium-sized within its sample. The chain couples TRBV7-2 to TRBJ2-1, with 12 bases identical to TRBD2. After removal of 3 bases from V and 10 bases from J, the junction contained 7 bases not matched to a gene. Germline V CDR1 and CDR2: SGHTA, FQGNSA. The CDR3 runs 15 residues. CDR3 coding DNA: TGTGCCAGCAGCTTCGCTAGCGGGGGGGCCTGGGAGCAGTTCTTC. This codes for CASSFASGGAWEQFF.

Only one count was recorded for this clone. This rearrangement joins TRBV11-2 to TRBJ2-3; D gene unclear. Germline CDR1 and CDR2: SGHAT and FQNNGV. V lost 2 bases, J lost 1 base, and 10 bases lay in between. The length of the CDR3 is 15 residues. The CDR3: CASSLTQPRTDTQYF. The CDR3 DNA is TGTGCCAGCAGCTTAACACAGCCTCGCACAGATACGCAGTATTTT.

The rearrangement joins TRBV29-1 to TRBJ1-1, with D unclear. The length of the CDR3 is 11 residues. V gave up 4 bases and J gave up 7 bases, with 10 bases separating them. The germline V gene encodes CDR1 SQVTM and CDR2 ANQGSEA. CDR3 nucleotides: TGCAGCGTTGCTAGCCGGAGTGAAGCTTTCTTT. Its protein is CSVASRSEAFF. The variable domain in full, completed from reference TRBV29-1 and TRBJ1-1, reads SAVISQKPSRDICQRGTSLTIQCQVDSQVTMMFWYRQQPGQSLTLIATANQGSEATYESGFVIDKFPISRPNLTFSTLTVSNMSPEDSSIYLCSVASRSEAFFGQGTRLTVV.